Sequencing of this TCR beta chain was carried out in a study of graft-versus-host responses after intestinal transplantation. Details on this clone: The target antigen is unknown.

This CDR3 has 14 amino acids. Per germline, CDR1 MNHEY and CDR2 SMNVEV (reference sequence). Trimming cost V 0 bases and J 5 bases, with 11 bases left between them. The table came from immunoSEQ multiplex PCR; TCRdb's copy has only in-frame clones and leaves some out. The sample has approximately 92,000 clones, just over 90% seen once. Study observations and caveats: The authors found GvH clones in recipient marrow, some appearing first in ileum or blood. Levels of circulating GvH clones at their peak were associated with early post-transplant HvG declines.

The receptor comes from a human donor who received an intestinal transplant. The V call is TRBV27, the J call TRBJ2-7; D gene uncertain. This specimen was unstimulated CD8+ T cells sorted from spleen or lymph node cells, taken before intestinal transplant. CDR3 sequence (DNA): TGTGCCAGCAGTTTATCGGGGTGGGGTGACGAGCAGTACTTC. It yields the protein CASSLSGWGDEQYF.